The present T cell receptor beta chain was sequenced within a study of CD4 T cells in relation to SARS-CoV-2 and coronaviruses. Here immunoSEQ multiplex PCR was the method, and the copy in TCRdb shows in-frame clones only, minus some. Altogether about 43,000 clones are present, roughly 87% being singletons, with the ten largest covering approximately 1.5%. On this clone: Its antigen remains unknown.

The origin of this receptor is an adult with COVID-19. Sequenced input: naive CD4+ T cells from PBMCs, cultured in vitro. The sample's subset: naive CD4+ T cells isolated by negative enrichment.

CDR3 sequence: CASNPGLKNNQPQHF. In DNA form, the CDR3 reads TGTGCCAGCAACCCCGGACTGAAGAACAATCAGCCCCAGCATTTT. The chain uses TRBV28 and TRBJ1-5, with unresolved D. Germline assignment: CDR1 MDHEN and CDR2 SYDVKM. The CDR3 runs 15 residues. V gave up 7 bases and J gave up 3 bases, with 16 bases separating them.